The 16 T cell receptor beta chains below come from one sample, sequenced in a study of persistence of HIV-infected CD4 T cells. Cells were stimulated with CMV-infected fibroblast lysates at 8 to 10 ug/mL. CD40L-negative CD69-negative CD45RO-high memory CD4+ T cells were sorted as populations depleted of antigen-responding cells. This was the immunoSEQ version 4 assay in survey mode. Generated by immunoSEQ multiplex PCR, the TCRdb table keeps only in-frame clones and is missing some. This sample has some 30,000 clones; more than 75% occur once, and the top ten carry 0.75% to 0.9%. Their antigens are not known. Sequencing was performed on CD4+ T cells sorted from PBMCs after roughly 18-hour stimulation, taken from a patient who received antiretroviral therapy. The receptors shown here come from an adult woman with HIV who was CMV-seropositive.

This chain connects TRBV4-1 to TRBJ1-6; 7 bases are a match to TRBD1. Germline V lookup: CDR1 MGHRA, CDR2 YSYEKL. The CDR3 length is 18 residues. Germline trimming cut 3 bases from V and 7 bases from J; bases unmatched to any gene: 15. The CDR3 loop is CASSQDGRGGGLNSPLHF. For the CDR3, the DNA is TGCGCCAGCAGCCAGGACGGGCGAGGGGGCGGCTTAAATTCACCCCTCCACTTT.

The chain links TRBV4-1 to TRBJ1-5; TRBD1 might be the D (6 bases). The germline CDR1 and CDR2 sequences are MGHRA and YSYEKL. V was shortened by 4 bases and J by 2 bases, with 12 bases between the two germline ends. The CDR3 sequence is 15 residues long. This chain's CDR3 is CASSPEGGGNQPQHF. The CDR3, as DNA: TGCGCCAGCAGCCCAGAAGGGGGTGGCAATCAGCCCCAGCATTTT.

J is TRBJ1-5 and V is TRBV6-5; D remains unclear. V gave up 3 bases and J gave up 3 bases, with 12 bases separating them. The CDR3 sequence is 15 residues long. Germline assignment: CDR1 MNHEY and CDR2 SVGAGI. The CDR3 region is CASSYGGAANQPQHF. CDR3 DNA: TGTGCCAGCAGTTATGGAGGCGCGGCCAATCAGCCCCAGCATTTT.

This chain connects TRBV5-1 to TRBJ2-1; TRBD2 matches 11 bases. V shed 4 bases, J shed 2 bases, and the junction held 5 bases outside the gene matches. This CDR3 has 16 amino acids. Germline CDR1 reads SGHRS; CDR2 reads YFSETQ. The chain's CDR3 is CASSAGTSGPYNEQFF. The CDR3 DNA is TGCGCCAGCAGCGCCGGGACTAGCGGTCCCTACAATGAGCAGTTCTTC.

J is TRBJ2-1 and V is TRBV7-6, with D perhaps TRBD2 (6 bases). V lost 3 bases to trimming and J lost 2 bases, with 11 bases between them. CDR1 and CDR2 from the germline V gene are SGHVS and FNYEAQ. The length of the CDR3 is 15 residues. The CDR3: CASSLEGRTYNEQFF. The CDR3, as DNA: TGTGCCAGCAGCTTGGAGGGTCGCACCTACAATGAGCAGTTCTTC.

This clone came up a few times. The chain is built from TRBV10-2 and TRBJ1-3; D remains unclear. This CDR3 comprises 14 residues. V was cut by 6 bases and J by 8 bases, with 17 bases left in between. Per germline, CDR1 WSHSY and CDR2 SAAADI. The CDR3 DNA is TGCGCCAGCAGGGAACCCGTGAACGGGGACACCATATATTTT. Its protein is CASREPVNGDTIYF.

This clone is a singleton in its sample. CDR3 in amino acids: CASSGRDSHNSPLHF. CDR3 DNA: TGTGCCAGCTCAGGCCGGGACAGCCATAATTCACCCCTCCACTTT. This rearrangement joins TRBV18 to TRBJ1-6, with 7 bases matching TRBD1. V was clipped by 5 bases and J by 5 bases; unmatched bases: 6. Germline assignment: CDR1 KGHSH and CDR2 LQKENI. The CDR3 contains 15 residues.

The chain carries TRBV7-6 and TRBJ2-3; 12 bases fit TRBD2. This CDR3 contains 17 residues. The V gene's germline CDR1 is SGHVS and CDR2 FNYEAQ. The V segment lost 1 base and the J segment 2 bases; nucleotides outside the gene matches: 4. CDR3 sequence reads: CASSLGTSGAPTDTQYF. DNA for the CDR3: TGTGCCAGCAGCTTAGGGACTAGCGGGGCGCCCACAGATACGCAGTATTTT.

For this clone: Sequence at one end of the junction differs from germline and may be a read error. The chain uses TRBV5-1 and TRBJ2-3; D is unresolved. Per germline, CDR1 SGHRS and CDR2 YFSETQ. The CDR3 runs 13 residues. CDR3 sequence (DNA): TGCGCCAGCACCTTGGGGAGCACAGATACGCAGTATTTT. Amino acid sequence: CASTLGSTDTQYF.

In DNA, the CDR3 is TGTGCCAGCAGCCCACGACAGGGAAGGATCACTGAAGCTTTCTTT. Translation: CASSPRQGRITEAFF. This rearrangement joins TRBV9 to TRBJ1-1; 7 bases are a match to TRBD1. The CDR3 is 15 amino acids. V was clipped by 4 bases and J by 4 bases; unmatched bases: 10. CDR1 SGDLS and CDR2 YYNGEE come from the germline V gene.

CDR3 in DNA: TGTGCCTGGAGTGACAGGGGGGAGCAGCCCCAGCATTTT. Amino acid sequence: CAWSDRGEQPQHF. The V call is TRBV30, the J call TRBJ1-5, with 8 bases that match TRBD1. Germline CDR1 and CDR2: GTSNPN and SVGIG (reference sequence). The J segment lost 7 bases and the V segment lost 1 base, leaving 3 bases of the junction unmatched. The CDR3 consists of 13 residues. Complete variable domain (other parts from reference TRBV30 and TRBJ1-5): SQTIHQWPATLVQPVGSPLSLECTVEGTSNPNLYWYRQAAGRGLQLLFYSVGIGQISSEVPQNLSASRPQDRQFILSSKKLLLSDSGFYLCAWSDRGEQPQHFGDGTRLSIL.

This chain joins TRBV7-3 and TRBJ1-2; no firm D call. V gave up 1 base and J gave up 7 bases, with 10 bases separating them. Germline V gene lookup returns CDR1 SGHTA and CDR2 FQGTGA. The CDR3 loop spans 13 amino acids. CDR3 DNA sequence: TGTGCCAGCAGCTTAAACCCACGGGGTGGCTACACCTTC. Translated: CASSLNPRGGYTF. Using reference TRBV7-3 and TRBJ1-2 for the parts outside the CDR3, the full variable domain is GAGVSQTPSNKVTEKGKYVELRCDPISGHTALYWYRQSLGQGPEFLIYFQGTGAADDSGLPNDRFFAVRPEGSVSTLKIQRTERGDSAVYLCASSLNPRGGYTFGSGTRLTVV.

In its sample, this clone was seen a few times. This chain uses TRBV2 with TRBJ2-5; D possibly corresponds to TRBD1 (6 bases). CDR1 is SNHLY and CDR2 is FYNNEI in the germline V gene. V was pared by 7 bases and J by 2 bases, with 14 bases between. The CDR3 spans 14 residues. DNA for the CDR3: TGTGCCAGCAAGGTGACTACAGGGCAAGAGACCCAGTACTTC. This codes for CASKVTTGQETQYF.

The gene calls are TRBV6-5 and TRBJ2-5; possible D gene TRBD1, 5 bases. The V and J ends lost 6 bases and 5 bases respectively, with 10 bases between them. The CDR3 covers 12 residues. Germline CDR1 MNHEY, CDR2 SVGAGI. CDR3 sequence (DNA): TGTGCCAGCAGCTCAGGGTGGGAGACCCAGTACTTC. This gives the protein CASSSGWETQYF.

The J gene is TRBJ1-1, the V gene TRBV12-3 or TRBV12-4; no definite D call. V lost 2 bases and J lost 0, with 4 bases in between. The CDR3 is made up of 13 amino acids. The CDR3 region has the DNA TGTGCCAGCAGTTTATTGGTGAACACTGAAGCTTTCTTT. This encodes CASSLLVNTEAFF.

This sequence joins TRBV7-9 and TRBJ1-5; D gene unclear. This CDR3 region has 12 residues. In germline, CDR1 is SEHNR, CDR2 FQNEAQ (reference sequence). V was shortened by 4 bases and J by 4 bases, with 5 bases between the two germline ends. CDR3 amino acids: CASSSLNQPQHF. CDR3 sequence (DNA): TGTGCCAGCAGCTCACTAAATCAGCCCCAGCATTTT.